This TCR beta chain appears in the sequencing data of a study of OX40 agonist ivuxolimab in advanced cancers. As for the study in general: Treatment received earlier with anti-PD-1, anti-PD-L1 or anti-CTLA-4 agents was allowed, and 40% had some.

Sequenced by immunoSEQ multiplex PCR; TCRdb stores in-frame clones only, minus some. The data show roughly 43,000 clones, approximately 89% seen once. General study points: Relative to CD4+ cells, CD8+ T cells on average had more expanded clones.

Individuals having autoimmune disease history or systemic immunosuppression were not enrolled. The investigators sampled blood at baseline, at cycle 4 day 1, and at cycle 7 day 1. Germline V gene lookup returns CDR1 MDHEN and CDR2 SYDVKM. The CDR3 loop spans 14 amino acids. The germline V and J ends were trimmed by 10 bases and 1 base, with 16 bases remaining between them. This clone has a single count. Its antigen is still unknown. Sequencing used CD4+ or CD8+ T cells sorted from blood, obtained in a trial of the OX40 agonist ivuxolimab. The receptor's source is an adult with an advanced solid tumor such as melanoma, head and neck, liver or kidney cancer. V gene TRBV28 combines with J gene TRBJ2-5, with a weak D call TRBD1 (6 bases). The DNA for the CDR3 is TGTGCCACCTACGTAACAGGGAGCCAAGAGACCCAGTACTTC. Amino acid sequence: CATYVTGSQETQYF.